The clone carrying this T cell receptor beta chain has just a few counts. The source of the sample is a study of blood T cell repertoires in COVID-19. Background on the study: COVID-19 samples collected from the United States, Italy and Spain covered acute and convalescent phases. The analysed material was cDNA or gDNA that came from T cells, B-cell-depleted T cells, or PBMCs.

Germline assignment: CDR1 MDHEN and CDR2 SYDVKM. Deletions cut 2 bases from V and 6 bases from J, with 11 bases between. The CDR3 contains 14 residues. Under the authors' procedure: Amplifying reference gene primers gave estimates of nucleated cell counts. Clones were sequenced by immunoSEQ multiplex PCR, and TCRdb holds only the in-frame ones, with some missing. Clonal size and the V and J genes are those of that table, whereas D and trimming came from the DNA. The sample lists under 200,000 clones, about four fifths occurring once. This TCR was recovered from a man between 65 and 85 years old with active or convalescent COVID-19. The chain is built from TRBV28 and TRBJ1-5; D might be TRBD1 (6 bases). Sequenced material: peripheral blood. The CDR3 bases are TGTGCCAGCAGTTTACACAGGGTTATTCAGCCCCAGCATTTT. Amino acids: CASSLHRVIQPQHF.